The subject of this entry is one T cell receptor beta chain. Its antigen is still unknown. Data came from immunoSEQ multiplex PCR; TCRdb stores just in-frame clones and leaves some out. The sample yields 80,000 to 90,000 clones, under 95% seen once. The data stem from a study of T cell responses to AZD1222 COVID-19 vaccine. Study-wide results and caveats: Samples come after the peak T cell response, not at day 14. Spike-wide coverage was observed for vaccine-associated CD4 TCRs, with dominant responses at 160-218 and 743-854.

The CDR3 covers 14 residues. The V end was cut by 11 bases, the J end by 4 bases, with 20 bases between. Per the germline V gene, CDR1 is SNHLY and CDR2 is FYNNEI. The TCR comes from an adult in good health. This sequence joins TRBV2 and TRBJ1-1; possibly TRBD1 for D (5 bases). The specimen was peripheral blood, collected on day 0 of AZD1222 vaccination. CDR3 protein: CAGQGSSLVTEAFF. CDR3 nucleotides: TGTGCCGGACAAGGGTCCAGCCTCGTCACTGAAGCTTTCTTT.